The present T cell receptor (beta chain) was sequenced within a study of tumour-infiltrating T cells in Burkitt lymphoma. Study as a whole: All epidemiological Burkitt lymphoma subtypes were represented in the cohort. Repertoire clonality predicted overall and progression-free survival. General study findings and limits: Many Burkitt lymphoma patients shared several public clonotypes.

This clone has just a few counts. The antigen is unknown. Some clones are missing from TCRdb's copy, which holds only in-frame ones; the method was immunoSEQ multiplex PCR. The sample shows around 48,000 clones, around 30% of them seen only once. This TCR was sampled from a human donor with Burkitt lymphoma. The sample was tumor tissue.

Here the CDR3 DNA reads TGTGCCAGCAGGGTTACAGAAAGCAATCAGCCCCAGCATTTT. Encoded protein: CASRVTESNQPQHF. V gene TRBV2 combines with J gene TRBJ1-5; D ambiguous. CDR1 and CDR2 from the germline V gene are SNHLY and FYNNEI. V lost 6 bases and J 1 base, leaving 10 bases between the germline ends. The length of the CDR3 is 14 residues.